Listed here is a single T cell receptor (beta chain). This sample stems from a study of sequential checkpoint blockade in melanoma. Profiling relied on immunoSEQ multiplex PCR, and the TCRdb table lists in-frame clones only, not all of them. The data show 9,000 to 10,000 clones, approximately 59% seen once. Treatment defined: randomized to nivolumab then ipilimumab (arm A) or the reverse (arm B). PBMC sorting kept live CD3+CD8+ cells without CD19 or CD56. The CDR3 loop spans 14 amino acids. With 6 bases removed from V and 1 base from J, the gap between germline ends came to 10 bases. Looked up from germline, CDR1 is LNHDA and CDR2 is SQIVND (reference sequence).

The V and J genes are TRBV19 and TRBJ2-1, with a possible D match to TRBD1 (6 bases). The material was CD8+ T cells sorted from blood (inferred from file names), obtained from a patient given nivolumab and ipilimumab in sequence. This sequence was found in a human donor with melanoma. The CDR3 nucleotides are TGTGCCAGTAGCCTAGGACAGTCCTACAATGAGCAGTTCTTC. This codes for CASSLGQSYNEQFF. The full variable domain, with the rest looked up from reference TRBV19 and TRBJ2-1, is DGGITQSPKYLFRKEGQNVTLSCEQNLNHDAMYWYRQDPGQGLRLIYYSQIVNDFQKGDIAEGYSVSREKKESFPLTVTSAQKNPTAFYLCASSLGQSYNEQFFGPGTRLTVL.